This T cell receptor beta chain was retrieved from a study of blood T cell repertoires in COVID-19. The wider study: From the United States, Italy and Spain came samples of acute and convalescent COVID-19. Nucleic acid was either cDNA or gDNA, and it came from T cells, B-cell-depleted T cells, or PBMCs.

The authors' processing: It was from reference gene primer amplification that nucleated cell counts were estimated. Assay used: immunoSEQ multiplex PCR; TCRdb lists only in-frame clones, some missing. That table supplies the V and J calls and clone size; D and trimming were determined from the DNA. The profile shows about 55,000 clones, about 93% of them singletons. This receptor was taken from a human donor with active COVID-19. The donor label of this sample is uncertain. Sequencing was carried out using peripheral blood.

In DNA, the CDR3 is TGTGCCAGCAGTGCCCACGGGGATCCCAATGAAAAACTGTTTTTT. This sequence encodes CASSAHGDPNEKLFF. The chain combines TRBV6-4 with TRBJ1-4; D not resolved. V was trimmed by 4 bases and J by 5 bases, leaving 14 bases between them. Looked up from germline, CDR1 is MRHNA and CDR2 is SNTAGT. The CDR3 sequence is 15 residues long.